This TCR beta chain was identified during a study of a mutant IDH1 vaccine in newly diagnosed glioma. Study details: Prior therapy was radiotherapy, temozolomide, or both; most received both.

Clones were read by immunoSEQ multiplex PCR, and TCRdb kept only the in-frame ones, dropping some. The repertoire holds around 69,000 clones, with around 90% as singletons. Noted time point: week 35, safety follow-up. Every vaccine dose comprised 300 ug of mutant IDH1 20-mer peptide plus topical imiquimod. Eight vaccinations were given in weeks 1, 3, 5, 7, 11, 15, 19 and 23. CDR1 SGHVS and CDR2 FQNEAQ come from the germline V gene. The CDR3 loop spans 21 amino acids. V lost 4 bases, J lost 0 bases, and 30 bases lay in between. With regard to this clone: The antigen is undetermined.

The material was PBMCs, obtained from a glioma patient whose treatment included an IDH1 peptide vaccine. This chain links TRBV7-8 with TRBJ1-1; TRBD1 is a possible D gene (5 bases). The sequence was collected from a man younger than 45 with glioma. Here the CDR3 DNA reads TGTGCCAGCAGCTCCAGGGTCCCCGTCCGGTACTCTACCCGCTTGAACACTGAAGCTTTCTTT. Translation gives CASSSRVPVRYSTRLNTEAFF.